The 22 T cell receptor beta chains below were found in one sample sequenced in a study of T cell responses to AZD1222 COVID-19 vaccine (dated by TCRdb to the early 2020s). In the paper's terms, the time point label means: baseline before first vaccination. Preparation of the library involved the immunoSEQ multiplex PCR assay. The table comes from immuneACCESS by way of TCRdb, which keeps in-frame sequences with V and J called. Part of the clones is missing from these tables; in studies checked, under half for an unresolved V gene and the rest for unknown reasons. A total of 130,000 to 150,000 clones appear in this sample, just over 90% of them only once. The ten biggest clones cover under 2% of the sample. The input for sequencing was peripheral blood, taken on day 0 of AZD1222 vaccination. These receptors all stem from an adult in good health.

Details on this clone: Other DNA sequences from this sample encode an identical CDR3 as well. The chain carries TRBV11-2 and TRBJ1-1; maybe TRBD1 (5 bases). Germline-derived CDR1 and CDR2 are SGHAT and FQNNGV. Trimming left V 5 bases short and J 5 bases short, with 15 bases between. The CDR3 runs to 14 residues. CDR3 in DNA: TGTGCCAGCAGCCCCACCGGGGGGGGTACTGAAGCTTTCTTT. This codes for CASSPTGGGTEAFF.

V and J are TRBV29-1 and TRBJ1-5, with TRBD1 matching 7 bases. V dropped 4 bases and J dropped 4; count of bases not matched to a gene: 4. The CDR3 runs 13 residues. The germline V gene encodes CDR1 SQVTM and CDR2 ANQGSEA. CDR3 in DNA: TGCAGCGTTGGGACAGGCCCGAATCAGCCCCAGCATTTT. This codes for CSVGTGPNQPQHF.

V usage is TRBV18 and J usage is TRBJ1-5; 9 bases agree with TRBD1. Germline V lookup: CDR1 KGHSH, CDR2 LQKENI. The CDR3 covers 14 residues. The V gene end was trimmed by 6 bases and the J gene end by 6 bases; junction bases not matched to a gene: 6. The CDR3 protein is CASSPYRGRQPQHF. CDR3 sequence (DNA): TGTGCCAGCTCGCCCTACAGGGGGCGTCAGCCCCAGCATTTT.

This clone is a singleton in its sample. This rearrangement joins TRBV5-6 to TRBJ2-1, with D tentatively TRBD2 (6 bases). The V and J ends lost 4 bases and 0 bases respectively, with 14 bases between them. CDR1 SGHDT and CDR2 YYEEEE come from the germline V gene. The CDR3 spans 16 residues. The CDR3 nucleotides read TGTGCCAGCAGCCCGACGGCGGGGTACTCCTACAATGAGCAGTTCTTC. Translation: CASSPTAGYSYNEQFF.

The chain couples TRBV6-4 to TRBJ1-2, with D hard to call. Trimming took off 1 base at V and 5 bases at J, with 11 bases between the two ends. The CDR3 contains 14 residues. CDR1 MRHNA and CDR2 SNTAGT come from the germline V gene. CDR3 sequence (DNA): TGTGCCAGCAGTGACTGTGGGGTAAGGTATGGCTACACCTTC. As protein: CASSDCGVRYGYTF.

V gene TRBV18 combines with J gene TRBJ1-5; D gene unclear. Trimming left V 2 bases short and J 1 base short, with 9 bases between. The CDR3 spans 15 residues. Germline V lookup: CDR1 KGHSH, CDR2 LQKENI. CDR3: CASSPGSSSNQPQHF. The CDR3 coding sequence is TGTGCCAGCTCACCAGGGTCCTCGAGCAATCAGCCCCAGCATTTT.

The gene calls are TRBV4-2 and TRBJ2-7; TRBD1 might be the D (6 bases). This CDR3 spans 14 amino acids. Germline CDR1 LGHNA, CDR2 YNFKEQ. Trimming cost V 1 base and J 4 bases, with 11 bases left between them. As DNA, the CDR3 is TGTGCCAGCAGCCAAGGGGGGCCCCATTACGAGCAGTACTTC. Protein sequence: CASSQGGPHYEQYF.

CDR3 region: CASRLLGEAFF. In DNA form, the CDR3 reads TGTGCCAGCAGGCTACTCGGCGAAGCTTTCTTT. The chain is built from TRBV12-3 or TRBV12-4 and TRBJ1-1, with D unclear. CDR3 size: 11 residues. The V end lost 6 bases, the J end lost 8 bases, and 10 bases lay between the germline ends.

The chain combines TRBV10-3 with TRBJ1-3; D ambiguous. The CDR3 consists of 13 residues. Between the trimmed V and J ends, which lost 5 bases and 0 bases, there was a span of 5 bases. From germline, CDR1 is ENHRY and CDR2 SYGVKD. CDR3 sequence (DNA): TGTGCCATCAGTAAGGACTCTGGAAACACCATATATTTT. This gives the protein CAISKDSGNTIYF.

The chain combines TRBV5-6 with TRBJ1-6; 8 nucleotides line up with TRBD1. The CDR3 loop spans 14 amino acids. Germline loops: CDR1 SGHDT, CDR2 YYEEEE. Trimming took 6 bases from V and 9 from J; bases not matched to a gene: 8. The DNA of the CDR3 is TGTGCCAGCAATACCGGACAGGGACTTTCACCCCTCCACTTT. Translating it yields CASNTGQGLSPLHF. The full variable domain, rest sourced from reference TRBV5-6 and TRBJ1-6, is DAGVTQSPTHLIKTRGQQVTLRCSPKSGHDTVSWYQQALGQGPQFIFQYYEEEERQRGNFPDRFSGHQFPNYSSELNVNALLLGDSALYLCASNTGQGLSPLHFGNGTRLTVT.

This clone was detected a few times. The chain combines TRBV27 with TRBJ2-7; 12 positions match TRBD2. The CDR3 loop spans 15 amino acids. V shed 5 bases and J 4 bases; nucleotides not matched to a gene: 6. Germline values: CDR1 MNHEY, CDR2 SMNVEV (reference sequence). This CDR3 is CASSLRLAGEYEQYF. The CDR3 DNA sequence: TGTGCCAGCAGTCTAAGACTAGCGGGAGAATACGAGCAGTACTTC.

This chain joins TRBV30 and TRBJ2-7, with D perhaps TRBD1 (6 bases). CDR1 and CDR2 (germline): GTSNPN, SVGIG (reference sequence). This CDR3 has 12 amino acids. Trimming took off 2 bases at V and 5 bases at J, with 10 bases between the two ends. The CDR3 DNA is TGTGCCTGGAGTTCCCAGGGGAACGAGCAGTACTTC. Residues: CAWSSQGNEQYF.

This chain connects TRBV19 to TRBJ1-2, with no clear D. The V end lost 1 base, the J end lost 3 bases, and 15 bases lay between the germline ends. Germline CDR1 and CDR2: LNHDA and SQIVND (reference sequence). CDR3 size: 16 residues. The CDR3 DNA reads as TGTGCCAGTAGTATAGTCGGTCCCGGATCCGACTATGGCTACACCTTC. This encodes CASSIVGPGSDYGYTF.

This chain joins TRBV6-5 and TRBJ2-3; a weak D match, TRBD2 (6 bases). Trimming stripped 2 bases from V and 2 bases from J, with 8 bases between. There are 14 residues in the CDR3. Looked up from germline, CDR1 is MNHEY and CDR2 is SVGAGI. The CDR3, as DNA: TGTGCCAGCAGTTACACGGGGGACACAGATACGCAGTATTTT. This encodes CASSYTGDTDTQYF.

V and J are TRBV3-1 (or the pseudogene TRBV3-2) and TRBJ1-3; D remains ambiguous. This CDR3 comprises 15 residues. The V end was cut by 1 base, the J end by 0 bases, with 7 bases between. CDR1 and CDR2 from the germline V gene are LGHDT and YNNKEL (reference sequence). The CDR3 sequence: CASSQGASSGNTIYF. The CDR3 region has the DNA TGTGCCAGCAGCCAAGGGGCTAGCTCTGGAAACACCATATATTTT.

This rearrangement joins TRBV5-4 to TRBJ1-1, with D unclear. Per germline, CDR1 SGHNT and CDR2 YYREEE (reference sequence). The CDR3 length is 12 residues. The V end was cut by 2 bases, the J end by 4 bases, with 6 bases between. CDR3 nucleotide sequence: TGTGCCAGCAGCTTAATAGGCACTGAAGCTTTCTTT. Translated: CASSLIGTEAFF.

The rearrangement links TRBV4-1 to TRBJ1-5; no clear D gene. Deletions cut 2 bases from V and 0 bases from J, with 20 bases between. CDR3 size: 19 residues. Per the germline V gene, CDR1 is MGHRA and CDR2 is YSYEKL. The CDR3 region is CASSQHGVPGPYSNQPQHF. CDR3 bases: TGCGCCAGCAGCCAACATGGCGTCCCAGGTCCTTATAGCAATCAGCCCCAGCATTTT.

The chain is built from TRBV7-6 and TRBJ1-2; possibly TRBD1 for D (5 bases). Germline V gene sequence: CDR1 SGHVS, CDR2 FNYEAQ. CDR3 length: 14 residues. Trimming took off 5 bases at V and 6 bases at J, with 16 bases between the two ends. The CDR3 reads CASSQGGGGNGYTF. The CDR3 nucleotides are TGTGCCAGCAGCCAAGGCGGCGGGGGGAATGGCTACACCTTC.

This clone was seen more than once but under ten times. The CDR3 sequence is CASSESTGFGEKLFF. As DNA, the CDR3 is TGTGCCAGCAGTGAATCGACAGGTTTCGGTGAAAAACTGTTTTTT. V and J are TRBV6-4 and TRBJ1-4, with D possibly matching TRBD1 (6 bases). CDR3 length equals 15 residues. The V and J ends lost 3 bases and 7 bases respectively, with 15 bases between them. Germline lookup yields CDR1 MRHNA and CDR2 SNTAGT.

The rearrangement uses TRBV5-1 and TRBJ1-1; 8 bases match TRBD1. J gave up 4 bases and V 2 bases, and 7 bases lay outside the gene matches. CDR3 length: 15 residues. In germline, CDR1 is SGHRS, CDR2 YFSETQ. CDR3 DNA sequence: TGCGCCAGCAGCTTTTCTCTTACAGGGGGCACTGAAGCTTTCTTT. It yields the protein CASSFSLTGGTEAFF.

The CDR3 coding sequence is TGCGCCAGCAGTCAAGCCCAGGGGGCGGGTTCACCCCTCCACTTT. This codes for CASSQAQGAGSPLHF. The chain recombines TRBV23-1 with TRBJ1-6, with 8 bases matching TRBD1. TRBV23-1 is placed among ORFs of uncertain function. J gave up 9 bases and V 2 bases, and 6 bases lay outside the gene matches. The CDR3 runs 15 residues.

The CDR3 DNA sequence: TGTGCCAGCAGTAGTACAGGGGCTAGCACAGATACGCAGTATTTT. Translated, it gives CASSSTGASTDTQYF. This sequence joins TRBV6-2 or TRBV6-3 and TRBJ2-3; 7 bases map to TRBD1. Germline trimming cut 5 bases from V and 0 bases from J; bases unmatched to any gene: 5. The germline V gene encodes CDR1 MNHEY and CDR2 SVGEGT. The CDR3 extends over 15 amino acids.